Presented here are 3 T cell receptor beta chains from one specimen sequenced in a study of CD8 T cells in Susac syndrome. RNA was extracted with the RNeasy kit, and a quantity of about 0.45 to 1 ug was reverse transcribed using random hexamers. Each CDR3 protein gets one entry after TCRdb re-called the immunoSEQ multiplex PCR reads with MiXCR. This table has roughly 150,000 distinct CDR3 sequences, 85% to 95% appearing once. Sequencing was performed on CD4+ T cells from PBMCs. These receptors all come from a human donor with Susac syndrome.

This chain uses TRBV9 with TRBJ2-4; TRBD2 agrees at 7 bases. The V segment lost 0 bases and the J segment 6 bases; nucleotides outside the gene matches: 6. CDR3 length: 15 residues. CDR1 and CDR2 (germline): SGDLS, YYNGEE. The CDR3 sequence is CASSVAVRGGNIQYF. CDR3 coding DNA: TGTGCCAGCAGCGTAGCGGTCCGCGGGGGAAACATTCAGTACTTC. The full variable domain, with the rest looked up from reference TRBV9 and TRBJ2-4, is DSGVTQTPKHLITATGQRVTLRCSPRSGDLSVYWYQQSLDQGLQFLIQYYNGEERAKGNILERFSAQQFPDLHSELNLSSLELGDSALYFCASSVAVRGGNIQYFGAGTRLSVL.

The V call is TRBV3-1, the J call TRBJ2-1, with D possibly matching TRBD2 (5 bases). Trimming cost V 5 bases and J 10 bases, with 9 bases left between them. The CDR3 spans 11 residues. Germline V gives CDR1 LGHDT, CDR2 YNNKEL (reference sequence). CDR3 residues: CASSSTGEQFF. The CDR3 coding sequence is TGTGCCAGCAGCTCCACGGGGGAGCAGTTCTTC.

The chain carries TRBV20-1 and TRBJ1-4; 8 positions match TRBD1. CDR1 and CDR2 (germline): DFQATT, SNEGSKA (reference sequence). The CDR3 is 16 amino acids. V lost 3 bases, J lost 0 bases, and 6 bases stayed unmatched. Here the CDR3 DNA reads TGCAGTGCTAGGGACCAACAGGGGGCAACTAATGAAAAACTGTTTTTT. This sequence encodes CSARDQQGATNEKLFF.